The 17 T cell receptor beta chains below all came from one sample that was sequenced in a study of STAT5B mutations in CD4+ large granular lymphocyte leukemia. Repertoires were generated with immunoSEQ multiplex PCR, while TCRdb's copy carries only in-frame clones and drops some. Here the sample spans some 23,000 clones, just under 75% being singletons. Material: CD4+ T cells from blood buffy coats. These receptors all come from a human donor in good health.

A few counts support this clone. The V gene is TRBV29-1, the J gene TRBJ1-1, with TRBD1 as a possible D gene (5 bases). Germline CDR1 reads SQVTM; CDR2 reads ANQGSEA. The CDR3 sequence is 13 residues long. V shed 4 bases and J shed 3 bases, with 12 bases lying between them. The CDR3 nucleotides read TGCAGCGTTGCAGGGTTTTCGGACACTGAAGCTTTCTTT. It is translated as CSVAGFSDTEAFF.

The chain joins TRBV6-1 to TRBJ1-1; D is unresolved. V was cut by 7 bases and J by 1 base, with 10 bases left in between. This CDR3 comprises 13 residues. The germline CDR1 and CDR2 sequences are MNHNS and SASEGT. CDR3 region: CASNIKQNTEAFF. CDR3 DNA: TGTGCCAGCAATATCAAACAGAACACTGAAGCTTTCTTT.

This clone has just a few counts. V gene TRBV4-1 combines with J gene TRBJ1-1; D gene unclear. Deletions cut 0 bases from V and 2 bases from J, with 16 bases between. The germline gives CDR1 MGHRA, CDR2 YSYEKL. This CDR3 spans 17 amino acids. The CDR3 sequence is CASSQEAEAVKNTEAFF. CDR3 DNA sequence: TGCGCCAGCAGCCAAGAAGCGGAGGCAGTAAAAAACACTGAAGCTTTCTTT.

This chain connects TRBV7-2 to TRBJ2-1, with TRBD2 matching 9 bases. The germline CDR1 and CDR2 sequences are SGHTA and FQGNSA. J was trimmed by 1 base and V by 0 bases; bases with no gene match: 4. The length of the CDR3 is 17 residues. CDR3 amino acids: CASSLASAGGSYNEQFF. The CDR3 DNA is TGTGCCAGCAGCTTAGCGTCGGCGGGAGGGTCCTACAATGAGCAGTTCTTC.

This clone was counted a few times. This chain uses TRBV11-3 with TRBJ2-2, with D perhaps TRBD1 (8 bases). Germline CDR1 reads SGHNT; CDR2 reads YENEEA. This CDR3 spans 17 amino acids. The V gene lost 0 bases and the J gene lost 0 bases, with 11 bases spanning the gap. DNA for the CDR3: TGTGCCAGCAGCTTAGAAGCGGGACAGGCGAACACCGGGGAGCTGTTTTTT. It is translated as CASSLEAGQANTGELFF.

The chain uses TRBV7-8 and TRBJ2-3; D is possibly TRBD2 (5 bases). The CDR3 is 16 residues long. Germline lookup yields CDR1 SGHVS and CDR2 FQNEAQ. V was trimmed by 5 bases and J by 3 bases, leaving 18 bases between them. The CDR3 coding sequence is TGTGCCAGCAGCCCAGCCGGGGTAGGGAGTACAGATACGCAGTATTTT. It yields the protein CASSPAGVGSTDTQYF.

The chain joins TRBV19 to TRBJ2-5, with 10 positions matching TRBD2. The germline V gene encodes CDR1 LNHDA and CDR2 SQIVND (reference sequence). The CDR3 runs 15 residues. Unmatched junction bases numbered 6, after V lost 6 bases and J lost 2 bases. The CDR3, as DNA: TGTGCCAGTAGGGAGACTAGCGGGCCTCAAGAGACCCAGTACTTC. It encodes CASRETSGPQETQYF.

The CDR3 here is CASSEGLQGRDIQYF. The DNA for the CDR3 is TGTGCCAGCAGTGAAGGCCTACAGGGTAGGGACATTCAGTACTTC. The V call is TRBV6-1, the J call TRBJ2-4; tentatively, D is TRBD1 (6 bases). Trimming took off 1 base at V and 8 bases at J, with 15 bases between the two ends. Germline loops: CDR1 MNHNS, CDR2 SASEGT. The CDR3 sequence is 15 residues long.

The CDR3 DNA reads TGTGCCAGAAGCCTGGGGCCCTTGTCGGACAACTCCTACGAGCAGTACTTC. It yields the protein CARSLGPLSDNSYEQYF. The J gene is TRBJ2-7, the V gene TRBV5-3, with a weak D call TRBD1 (5 bases). TRBV5-3 is sorted into the ORF group, with uncertain function. The ends were cut back, 4 bases at V and 0 bases at J, with 20 bases in the middle. The CDR3 is 17 residues long.

The chain carries TRBV4-2 and TRBJ2-7; the match to TRBD1 covers 8 bases. V shed 0 bases, J shed 2 bases, and the junction held 3 bases outside the gene matches. This CDR3 is built from 15 residues. CDR1 LGHNA and CDR2 YNFKEQ come from the germline V gene. DNA for the CDR3: TGTGCCAGCAGCCAAGAAGGGACAGGCCCCTACGAGCAGTACGTC. It specifies CASSQEGTGPYEQYV.

This clone was recorded a few times. The chain joins TRBV28 to TRBJ1-3; possible D gene TRBD1, 6 bases. This CDR3 is 13 amino acids long. Germline CDR1 and CDR2: MDHEN and SYDVKM. The V gene lost 8 bases and the J gene lost 4 bases, with 12 bases spanning the gap. The CDR3 reads CASQGRDGNTIYF. The CDR3 bases are TGTGCCAGCCAGGGGAGGGACGGAAACACCATATATTTT.

In DNA, the CDR3 is TGTGCCAGCAGTGAGGGGACAGGTCGGTATTACGAGCAGTACTTC. Encoded protein: CASSEGTGRYYEQYF. This chain joins TRBV6-1 and TRBJ2-7, with TRBD1 matching over 8 bases. The CDR3 is 15 amino acids. V lost 3 bases to trimming and J lost 4 bases; unmatched junction nucleotides: 8. Germline V CDR1 and CDR2: MNHNS, SASEGT.

The CDR3 region is CASSPQIQGVFGYTF. Here the CDR3 DNA reads TGTGCCAGCAGCCCCCAAATACAGGGGGTTTTTGGCTACACCTTC. The V and J genes are TRBV6-5 and TRBJ1-2; TRBD1 aligns across 8 bases. The CDR3 is 15 residues long. Unmatched junction bases numbered 13, after V lost 6 bases and J lost 7 bases. Per germline, CDR1 MNHEY and CDR2 SVGAGI.

V gene TRBV29-1 combines with J gene TRBJ2-7, with 11 bases matching TRBD2. Germline loops: CDR1 SQVTM, CDR2 ANQGSEA. The CDR3 has 15 amino acids. V dropped 4 bases and J dropped 5; count of bases not matched to a gene: 10. CDR3 protein: CSVVQLAGGQNEQYF. CDR3 bases: TGCAGCGTTGTCCAATTAGCGGGAGGGCAAAACGAGCAGTACTTC.

V and J are TRBV19 and TRBJ2-3, with D maybe TRBD1 (6 bases). The V and J ends lost 5 bases and 4 bases respectively, with 13 bases between them. The CDR3 extends over 14 amino acids. Germline V gene lookup returns CDR1 LNHDA and CDR2 SQIVND (reference sequence). The DNA of the CDR3 is TGTGCCAGTAGTCGAATAACAGGGTCAGATACGCAGTATTTT. Translation gives CASSRITGSDTQYF.

This clone was seen a single time. The V and J genes are TRBV7-8 and TRBJ2-5, with unresolved D. Germline CDR1 and CDR2: SGHVS and FQNEAQ. The CDR3 totals 16 residues. Trimming cost V 5 bases and J 1 base, with 17 bases left between them. The CDR3: CASSLPSDVAQETQYF. The DNA of the CDR3 is TGTGCCAGCAGCCTCCCTTCGGACGTAGCCCAAGAGACCCAGTACTTC.

The gene calls are TRBV25-1 and TRBJ1-2, with a tentative D call TRBD1 (5 bases). The V gene's germline CDR1 is MGHDK and CDR2 SYGVNS. V lost 3 bases and J lost 4, with 12 bases in between. The CDR3 spans 14 residues. The CDR3 region has the DNA TGTGCCAGCAGTGAGAATATGAGGGGCTATGGCTACACCTTC. This gives the protein CASSENMRGYGYTF.